Shown below are 7 T cell receptor beta chains from a single sample sequenced in a study of T cells in Graves' hyperthyroidism and ophthalmopathy. Researchers amplified the TCR beta CDR3 regions from RNA transcripts. The HTBI primer set served for first-round RT-PCR of the TCR CDR3. Using its own MiXCR run on the multiplex PCR reads, TCRdb lists one record per CDR3 protein. The table has under 400,000 distinct CDR3 sequences, around a sixth seen once. The sequenced sample consisted of blood. The origin of the receptors is a woman aged 50 to 65 with Graves' hyperthyroidism.

There are a few counts of this clonotype. CDR3 sequence: CASRLAGHYNEQFF. The CDR3, as DNA: TGTGCCAGTAGGCTAGCGGGACACTACAATGAGCAGTTCTTC. The genes are TRBV19 and TRBJ2-1; 9 bases agree with TRBD2. This CDR3 is 14 amino acids long. Unmatched junction bases numbered 3, after V lost 6 bases and J lost 3 bases. CDR1 LNHDA and CDR2 SQIVND come from the germline V gene (reference sequence).

The CDR3 here is CASGPTPDTQYF. In DNA form, the CDR3 reads TGTGCCAGCGGACCCACCCCAGATACGCAGTATTTT. The J gene is TRBJ2-3, the V gene TRBV7-9; D remains ambiguous. Germline CDR1 is SEHNR and CDR2 is FQNEAQ (reference sequence). V lost 8 bases and J lost 4, with 10 bases in between. CDR3 length: 12 residues.

This clonotype was seen only a few times. This CDR3 is CASSPRWGQDNYGYTF. As DNA, the CDR3 is TGTGCCAGCAGCCCGCGGTGGGGACAGGATAACTATGGCTACACCTTC. V is TRBV7-2 and J is TRBJ1-2; the match to TRBD1 covers 8 bases. Looked up from germline, CDR1 is SGHTA and CDR2 is FQGNSA. V lost 5 bases and J lost 1; bases outside the gene matches: 9. The CDR3 consists of 16 residues.

The chain joins TRBV6-2 or TRBV6-3 to TRBJ2-1; 9 nucleotides line up with TRBD1. V lost 5 bases to trimming and J lost 5 bases; unmatched junction nucleotides: 7. The length of the CDR3 is 15 residues. Germline CDR1 MNHEY, CDR2 SVGEGT. CDR3 loop: CASSITGGAHNEQFF. DNA of the CDR3: TGTGCCAGCAGTATTACAGGGGGCGCACACAATGAGCAGTTCTTC.

This clonotype was picked up many times. The chain links TRBV29-1 to TRBJ1-1; no clear D. Per the germline V gene, CDR1 is SQVTM and CDR2 is ANQGSEA. The CDR3 contains 14 residues. V lost 0 bases to trimming and J lost 0 bases, with 8 bases between them. The CDR3 sequence: CSVEEHSVNTEAFF. The CDR3 DNA reads as TGCAGCGTTGAAGAACACAGCGTGAACACTGAAGCTTTCTTT. The full variable domain, with the rest looked up from reference TRBV29-1 and TRBJ1-1, is SAVISQKPSRDICQRGTSLTIQCQVDSQVTMMFWYRQQPGQSLTLIATANQGSEATYESGFVIDKFPISRPNLTFSTLTVSNMSPEDSSIYLCSVEEHSVNTEAFFGQGTRLTVV.

This clonotype was picked up many times. The chain joins TRBV6-1 to TRBJ2-5; TRBD1 is a possible D gene (5 bases). Germline V gene sequence: CDR1 MNHNS, CDR2 SASEGT. The V and J ends lost 5 bases and 2 bases respectively, with 15 bases between them. CDR3 length: 15 residues. CDR3 DNA sequence: TGTGCCAGCAGTCAGACAGCCACCACACAAGAGACCCAGTACTTC. It codes for CASSQTATTQETQYF.

This clonotype came up a few times. The CDR3 protein is CASSREPTQNTGELFF. The CDR3 bases are TGTGCCAGCAGTAGAGAGCCTACCCAGAACACCGGGGAGCTGTTTTTT. V gene TRBV12-3 or TRBV12-4 combines with J gene TRBJ2-2; unclear D gene. The V and J ends lost 5 bases and 1 base respectively, with 14 bases between them. The CDR3 has 16 residues.